Each of the 8 T cell receptor beta chains below was sequenced from the same sample in a study of blood T cell repertoires in COVID-19. Repertoires were generated with immunoSEQ multiplex PCR, while TCRdb's copy carries only in-frame clones and drops some. The table shows tens of thousands of clones, with about four fifths occurring only once. Sequencing was performed on peripheral blood. These receptors were collected from a woman in her sixties with acute or convalescent COVID-19.

The gene calls are TRBV6-1 and TRBJ1-6; no definite D call. Trimming removed 2 bases from V and 5 bases from J, with 13 bases in between. Germline values: CDR1 MNHNS, CDR2 SASEGT. CDR3 length: 16 residues. The CDR3 DNA follows: TGTGCCAGCAGTGAATTCTGGGCAGACGATAATTCACCCCTCCACTTT. It codes for CASSEFWADDNSPLHF.

The chain recombines TRBV19 with TRBJ1-1; 8 bases fit TRBD1. Germline-derived CDR1 and CDR2 are LNHDA and SQIVND (reference sequence). Germline trimming cut 3 bases from V and 4 bases from J; bases unmatched to any gene: 10. This CDR3 has 16 residues. The CDR3: CASSIGTGGFGTEAFF. CDR3 nucleotide sequence: TGTGCCAGTAGTATTGGTACAGGGGGTTTTGGCACTGAAGCTTTCTTT.

The genes are TRBV19 and TRBJ2-3; TRBD2 aligns across 8 bases. The germline CDR1 and CDR2 sequences are LNHDA and SQIVND (reference sequence). This CDR3 region has 16 residues. V gave up 5 bases and J gave up 1 base; unmatched junction bases: 8. CDR3 amino acids: CASSVSRGARTDTQYF. In nucleotides, the CDR3 is TGTGCCAGTAGTGTCTCGCGGGGGGCCCGCACAGATACGCAGTATTTT.

The chain recombines TRBV27 with TRBJ1-4; tentative D call: TRBD1 (6 bases). The CDR3 spans 16 residues. CDR1 and CDR2 (germline): MNHEY, SMNVEV (reference sequence). V was pared by 3 bases and J by 8 bases, with 19 bases between. The CDR3 loop is CASSFVGAQGHEKLFF. CDR3 in DNA: TGTGCCAGCAGTTTTGTGGGGGCGCAAGGCCACGAAAAACTGTTTTTT.

CDR3 protein: CASSQAGQGSAYEQYF. CDR3 nucleotide sequence: TGCGCCAGCAGCCAAGCGGGACAGGGATCGGCATACGAGCAGTACTTC. The genes are TRBV4-1 and TRBJ2-7, with 9 bases identical to TRBD1. J lost 4 bases, V lost 1 base, and 8 bases had no gene match. Germline V gives CDR1 MGHRA, CDR2 YSYEKL. The CDR3 is 16 amino acids.

This clone turned up a few times. This chain connects TRBV11-2 to TRBJ2-7; D call uncertain. V was shortened by 5 bases and J by 3 bases, with 8 bases between the two germline ends. CDR1 is SGHAT, CDR2 FQNNGV, per germline. The CDR3 sequence is 12 residues long. CDR3 amino acids: CASSPLGYEQYF. The CDR3 coding sequence is TGTGCCAGCAGCCCCCTCGGCTACGAGCAGTACTTC. The whole variable domain, remainder taken from reference TRBV11-2 and TRBJ2-7, is EAGVAQSPRYKIIEKRQSVAFWCNPISGHATLYWYQQILGQGPKLLIQFQNNGVVDDSQLPKDRFSAERLKGVDSTLKIQPAKLEDSAVYLCASSPLGYEQYFGPGTRLTVT.

The chain recombines TRBV15 with TRBJ2-6, with TRBD1 matching 10 bases. Germline-derived CDR1 and CDR2 are LNHNV and YYDKDF (reference sequence). The CDR3 length is 17 residues. The junction had 7 bases not matched to a gene; V was cut back by 8 bases and J by 0 bases. Here the CDR3 reads CATLGDRGHSGANVLTF. The CDR3 DNA follows: TGTGCCACCTTAGGGGACAGGGGCCACTCTGGGGCCAACGTCCTGACTTTC.

The sample holds one count of this clone. The chain uses TRBV12-3 or TRBV12-4 and TRBJ1-4, with 8 bases that match TRBD1. The CDR3 has 12 residues. Unmatched junction bases numbered 6, after V lost 5 bases and J lost 13 bases. The CDR3 sequence: CASSLGTGGLFF. The CDR3 bases are TGTGCCAGCAGTCTCGGGACAGGCGGACTGTTTTTT.